The rows below give T cell receptor beta chains drawn from one sample of a study of T cells after yellow fever vaccination. Each CDR3 protein gets one entry after TCRdb re-called the 5' RACE reads with MiXCR. The sample shows some 300,000 distinct CDR3 sequences, 7% to 9% of them seen only once. This sample comprised PBMCs, obtained about 49 days after the first yellow fever vaccination. The receptors shown here come from a man aged 18-30 years who received the YFV17D yellow fever vaccine. CDR3s include the opening cysteine and the closing phenylalanine or tryptophan. A D gene is named only where the DNA matches it firmly. Expanded clones are given a class, and other clones once, few, many or no size at all.

clone_size j_call v_call d_call cdr3_aa cdr3_nt
NA TRBJ1-5 TRBV20-1 NA CSARFVGRGSSVGNQPQHF TGCAGTGCTAGATTCGTCGGCAGGGGTTCATCGGTAGGCAATCAGCCCCAGCATTTT
NA TRBJ1-1 TRBV18 TRBD1 CASSLGTAVMNTEAFF TGTGCCAGCTCACTTGGGACAGCAGTCATGAACACTGAAGCTTTCTTT
NA TRBJ1-3 TRBV10-3 NA CAISDKGPRKGNTIYF TGTGCCATCAGTGACAAGGGACCGCGAAAGGGAAACACCATATATTTT
many TRBJ1-1 TRBV7-2 NA CASSSGRHTEAFF TGTGCCAGCAGCTCAGGACGGCACACTGAAGCTTTCTTT
few TRBJ2-2 TRBV4-1 TRBD2 CASSQIAGGSGELFF TGCGCCAGCAGCCAAATAGCGGGGGGCTCCGGGGAGCTGTTTTTT
NA TRBJ2-1 TRBV27 TRBD2 CASARGTSGYNEQFF TGTGCCAGCGCTCGAGGGACTAGCGGGTACAATGAGCAGTTCTTC
NA TRBJ1-5 TRBV12-3/TRBV12-4 NA CASTPGAGYAQPQHF TGTGCCAGCACCCCCGGGGCAGGGTACGCTCAGCCCCAGCATTTT
few TRBJ2-3 TRBV11-2 TRBD1 CASTHRGIDTQYF TGTGCCAGCACACACAGGGGAATAGATACGCAGTATTTT
few TRBJ2-3 TRBV9 TRBD2 CASSVTSGGPVDTQYF TGTGCCAGCAGCGTAACTAGCGGGGGGCCGGTCGATACGCAGTATTTT
few TRBJ2-3 TRBV5-4 NA CASSSPGLTDTQYF TGTGCCAGCAGCTCACCGGGACTCACAGATACGCAGTATTTT
NA TRBJ1-2 TRBV12-3/TRBV12-4 NA CASSTRRVVNYGYTF TGTGCCAGCAGTACCCGGAGAGTTGTGAACTATGGCTACACCTTC
NA TRBJ1-6 TRBV14 NA CASSHAGWSGTLHF TGTGCCAGCAGCCATGCAGGTTGGAGTGGAACCCTCCACTTT
few TRBJ2-1 TRBV3-1 TRBD2 CASSSLGLAGADEQFF TGTGCCAGCAGCTCCCTCGGACTAGCGGGGGCGGATGAGCAGTTCTTC